This T cell receptor beta chain was identified during a study of cytomegalovirus exposure and HLA in healthy donors. Overall study results and limits: In an earlier analysis, in some 500 donors, most V segments appeared productive either ~87% or ~30% of the time. Sequencing had likely introduced a cluster of highly shared sequence variants as an artifact. Later analysis identified several of the most significant clusters that appeared linked to common viral pathogens. In a later analysis, the majority of CMV-associated beta chains seemingly showed HLA restriction.

This CDR3 spans 15 amino acids. CDR1 and CDR2 from the germline V gene are MGHRA and YSYEKL. Trimming cost V 1 base and J 7 bases, with 13 bases left between them. This clone was recorded a few times. The antigen remains unidentified. PCR employed 60 Vbeta and 13 Jbeta primers. The repertoire was sequenced with immunoSEQ multiplex PCR; TCRdb's copy has only in-frame clones and lacks some. The sample yields roughly 140,000 clones, 60% to 85% seen once. J is TRBJ2-2 and V is TRBV4-1; a possible D gene is TRBD2 (5 bases). Sample: PBMCs. This receptor was taken from a woman in her 40s in good health and CMV-seropositive. In DNA form, the CDR3 reads TGCGCCAGCAGCCAAGTCGGACTTATCGGCGGGGAGCTGTTTTTT. As protein: CASSQVGLIGGELFF.